The T cell receptor beta chain described here comes from a study of T cells in Graves' hyperthyroidism and ophthalmopathy. Study-wide findings and caveats: Model predictions of ophthalmopathy came a median around 6.5 months before onset. In blood, most of the thyroid clonotypes expanded above 0.001 were also present.

CDR3 length: 15 amino acids. The V gene's germline CDR1 is DFQATT and CDR2 SNEGSKA (reference sequence). Trimming cost V 2 bases and J 3 bases; bases outside gene matches: 10. Note on this clonotype: Antigen unknown.

A NOSPECS grade of at least 4, a Clinical Activity Score of at least 3 and duration under 3 months were recorded in ophthalmopathy patients. In making diagnoses, clinical symptoms, serum thyroxine and TRAb, thyroid ultrasound and orbital computed tomography were all used. TCR beta CDR3 regions were amplified from RNA transcripts. The primer set for the first-round RT-PCR of the TCR CDR3 was HTBI. One entry per CDR3 protein results from TCRdb running MiXCR on the multiplex PCR reads. The top ten hold less than 30% of the sample, which has a few hundred thousand distinct CDR3 sequences, more than 15% seen once.

This TCR derives from a woman aged 25 to 39 with Graves' ophthalmopathy. Material for sequencing was blood. The chain joins TRBV20-1 to TRBJ2-7, with 7 nucleotides matching TRBD1. CDR3 amino acids: CSARPVRQGSYEQYF. The CDR3 DNA reads as TGCAGTGCTAGACCTGTCCGACAGGGCAGCTACGAGCAGTACTTC.